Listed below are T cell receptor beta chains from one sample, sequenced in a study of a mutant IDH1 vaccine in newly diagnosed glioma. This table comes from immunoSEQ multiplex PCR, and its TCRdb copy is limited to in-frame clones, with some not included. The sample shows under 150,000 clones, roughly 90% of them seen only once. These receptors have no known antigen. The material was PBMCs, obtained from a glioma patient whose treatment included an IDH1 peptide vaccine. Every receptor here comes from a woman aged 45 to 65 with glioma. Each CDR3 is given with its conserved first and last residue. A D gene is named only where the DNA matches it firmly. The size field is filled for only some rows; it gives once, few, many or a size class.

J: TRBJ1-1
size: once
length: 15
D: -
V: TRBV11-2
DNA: TGTGCCAGCAGCTTAGGGGCGGGGCTCAACACTGAAGCTTTCTTT
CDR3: CASSLGAGLNTEAFF

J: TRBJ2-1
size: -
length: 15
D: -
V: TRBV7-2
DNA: TGTGCCAGCAGCTTTGTGGGCAGTTCCTACAATGAGCAGTTCTTC
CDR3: CASSFVGSSYNEQFF

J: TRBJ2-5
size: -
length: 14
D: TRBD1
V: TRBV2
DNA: TGTGCCAGCGCGAAAACAGGGGGCCGAGAGACCCAGTACTTC
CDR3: CASAKTGGRETQYF

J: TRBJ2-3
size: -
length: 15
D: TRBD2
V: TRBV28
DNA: TGTGCCAGCGTTCTAGCGGGAGAGGGCACAGATACGCAGTATTTT
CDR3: CASVLAGEGTDTQYF

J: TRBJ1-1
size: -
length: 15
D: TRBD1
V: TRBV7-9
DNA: TGTGCCAGCAGCGCGAGGACAGGGACCTCCACTGAAGCTTTCTTT
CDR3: CASSARTGTSTEAFF

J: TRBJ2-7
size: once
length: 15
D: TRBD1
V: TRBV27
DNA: TGTGCCAGCAGTCGCCGGGACAGGGCAACCCACGAGCAGTACTTC
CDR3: CASSRRDRATHEQYF

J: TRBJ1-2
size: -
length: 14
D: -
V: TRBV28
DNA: TGTGCCAGCAGTCAACTCCAGGGCGGCTATGGCTACACCTTC
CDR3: CASSQLQGGYGYTF

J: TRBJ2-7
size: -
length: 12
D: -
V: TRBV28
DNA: TGTGCCAGCAGTTTGGTAGGCTACGAGCAGTACTTC
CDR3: CASSLVGYEQYF

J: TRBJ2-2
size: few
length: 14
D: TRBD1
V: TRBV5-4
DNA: TGTGCCAGCAGCCAGGGACAGGACACCGGGGAGCTGTTTTTT
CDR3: CASSQGQDTGELFF

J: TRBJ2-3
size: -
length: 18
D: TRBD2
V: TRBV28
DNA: TGTGCCAGCAGTTTAGGGCGGGAGGGCCTTAAATTCGCAGATACGCAGTATTTT
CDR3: CASSLGREGLKFADTQYF

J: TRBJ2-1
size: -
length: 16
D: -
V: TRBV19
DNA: TGTGCCAGTAGTATAGACAGGGGATCTCCCTTCAATGAGCAGTTCTTC
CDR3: CASSIDRGSPFNEQFF

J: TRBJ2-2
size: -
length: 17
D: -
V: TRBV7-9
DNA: TGTGCCAGCAGCTTAGGATCGAGTCTGGATGGGACCGGGGAGCTGTTTTTT
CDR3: CASSLGSSLDGTGELFF

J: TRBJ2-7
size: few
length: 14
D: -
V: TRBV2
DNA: TGTGCCAGCAGGAGGAGCGGTTTAACCTACGAGCAGTACTTC
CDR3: CASRRSGLTYEQYF

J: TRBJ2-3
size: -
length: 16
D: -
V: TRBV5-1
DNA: TGCGCCAGCAGCTTGTCGGGAAGGATAAGCACAGATACGCAGTATTTT
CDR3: CASSLSGRISTDTQYF

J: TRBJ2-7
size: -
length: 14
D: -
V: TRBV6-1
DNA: TGTGCCAGCAGTGAATGGGGTTCCCCTGGCGAGCAGTACTTC
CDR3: CASSEWGSPGEQYF

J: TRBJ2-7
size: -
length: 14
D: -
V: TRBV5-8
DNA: TGTGCCAGCAGCTCCCCCGGGGGCACCTACGAGCAGTACTTC
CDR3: CASSSPGGTYEQYF

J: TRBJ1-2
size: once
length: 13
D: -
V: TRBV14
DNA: TGTGCCAGCAGCCAAGAAATCTACTATGGCTACACCTTC
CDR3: CASSQEIYYGYTF

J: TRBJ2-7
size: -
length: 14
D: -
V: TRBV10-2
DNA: TGCGCCAGCAGAGACTTTCGTAGCTCCTACGAGCAGTACTTC
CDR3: CASRDFRSSYEQYF

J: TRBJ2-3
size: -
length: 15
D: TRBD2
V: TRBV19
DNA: TGTGCCAGTAGTAAGGGACTAGCGGGAGGGCAAGTCCAGTATTTT
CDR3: CASSKGLAGGQVQYF

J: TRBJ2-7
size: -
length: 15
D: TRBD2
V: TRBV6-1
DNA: TGTGCCAGCAGTGGGCTAGCGGGAGCGTTTTACGAGCAGTACTTC
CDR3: CASSGLAGAFYEQYF

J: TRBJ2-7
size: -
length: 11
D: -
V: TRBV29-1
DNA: TGCAGCGTCGGGGTGCCCGGCGAGCAGTACTTC
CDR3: CSVGVPGEQYF

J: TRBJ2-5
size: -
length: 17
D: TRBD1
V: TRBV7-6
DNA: TGTGCCAGCAGCTTAGGCCCGCCAGGGGGAACTCAAGAGACCCAGTACTTC
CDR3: CASSLGPPGGTQETQYF

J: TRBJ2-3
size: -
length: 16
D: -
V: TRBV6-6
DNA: TGTGCCAGCAGTGCCACGACAGATGTACGCTCAGATACGCAGTATTTT
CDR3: CASSATTDVRSDTQYF

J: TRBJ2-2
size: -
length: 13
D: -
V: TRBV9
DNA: TGTGCCAGCAGCGGGAGGCAGAGCGGGGAGCTGTTTTTT
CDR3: CASSGRQSGELFF

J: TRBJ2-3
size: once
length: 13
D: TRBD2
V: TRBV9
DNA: TGTGCCAGCAGCCGGAGCGGGAGTGATACGCAGTATTTT
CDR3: CASSRSGSDTQYF

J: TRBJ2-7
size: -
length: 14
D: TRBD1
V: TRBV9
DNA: TGTGCCAGCAGCGAATCCGGGACAGCTTACGAGCAGTACTTC
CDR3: CASSESGTAYEQYF

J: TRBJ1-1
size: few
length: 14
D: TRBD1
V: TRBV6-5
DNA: TGTGCCAGCAGTACCGGACAGGGAAGGACTGAAGCTTTCTTT
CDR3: CASSTGQGRTEAFF

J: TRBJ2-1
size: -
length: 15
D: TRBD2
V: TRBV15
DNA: TGTGCCACCAGCATACTAGCGGACCTATACAATGAGCAGTTCTTC
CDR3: CATSILADLYNEQFF

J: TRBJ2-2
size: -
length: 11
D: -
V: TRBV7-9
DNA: TGTGCCAGCAGCTTTCCCGGGGAGCTGTTTTTT
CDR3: CASSFPGELFF